A single TCR beta chain is shown here with its context. TCRdb's copy holds only in-frame clones and misses some; the assay was immunoSEQ multiplex PCR. The table shows about 59,000 clones, with nearly 90% occurring only once. The sample belongs to a study of T cell responses to AZD1222 COVID-19 vaccine. The CDR3 loop spans 14 amino acids. After removal of 4 bases from V and 9 bases from J, the junction contained 8 bases not matched to a gene. The germline V gene encodes CDR1 SGHTA and CDR2 FQGNSA. The sample in question was peripheral blood, obtained 28 days after the second AZD1222 dose. The sequence was collected from an adult who received the AZD1222 COVID-19 vaccine. V usage is TRBV7-2 and J usage is TRBJ2-3, with TRBD2 matching 9 bases. CDR3 loop: CASSSRTSAYTQYF. The CDR3 DNA reads as TGTGCCAGCAGCTCCCGGACTAGCGCATACACGCAGTATTTT.